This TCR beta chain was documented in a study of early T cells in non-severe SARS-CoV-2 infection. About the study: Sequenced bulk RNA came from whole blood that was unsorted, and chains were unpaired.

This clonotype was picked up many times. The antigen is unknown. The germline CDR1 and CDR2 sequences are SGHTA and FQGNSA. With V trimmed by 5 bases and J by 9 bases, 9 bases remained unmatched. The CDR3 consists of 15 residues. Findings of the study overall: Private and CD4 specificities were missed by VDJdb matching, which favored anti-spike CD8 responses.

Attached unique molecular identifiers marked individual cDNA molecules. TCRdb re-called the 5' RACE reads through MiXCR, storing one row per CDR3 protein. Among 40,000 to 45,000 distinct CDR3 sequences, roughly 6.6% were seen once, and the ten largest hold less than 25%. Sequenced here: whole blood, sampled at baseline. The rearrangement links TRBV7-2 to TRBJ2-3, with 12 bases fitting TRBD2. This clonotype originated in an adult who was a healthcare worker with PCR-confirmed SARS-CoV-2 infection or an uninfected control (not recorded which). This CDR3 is CASSLLAGGWGTQYF. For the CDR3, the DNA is TGTGCCAGCAGCCTACTAGCGGGAGGCTGGGGGACGCAGTATTTT.